This T cell receptor (beta chain) was obtained from a study of control samples from healthy donors and cancer patients. The germline V gene has CDR1 MNHEY and CDR2 SMNVEV (reference sequence). The CDR3 has 17 residues. V lost 4 bases, J lost 6 bases, and 12 bases stayed unmatched. This table comes from immunoSEQ multiplex PCR, and its TCRdb copy is limited to in-frame clones, with some not included. The data hold approximately 140,000 clones, with roughly 90% observed a single time. This rearrangement joins TRBV27 to TRBJ2-1, with 10 bases lining up with TRBD2. The receptor comes from a man aged 25-45 years in good health. Sequencing was carried out using blood. The CDR3 nucleotides are TGTGCCAGCAGTTCATCCCGGGGACTAGCGTGGGCCAATGAGCAGTTCTTC. This translates into CASSSSRGLAWANEQFF.